These 3 T cell receptor beta chains were sequenced from one sample in a study of T-cell memory formation after mild COVID-19. MiXCR, applied by TCRdb to the 5' RACE reads, yields one record per CDR3 protein. The data hold approximately 99,000 distinct CDR3 sequences, with 15% to 20% observed a single time. The sequencing input was PBMCs or a T cell subset sorted from them (not recorded which). These receptors all stem from a man aged 18 to 29 who had mild COVID-19 (a few samples of this study predate the infection). Cell type and time point are not known.

This clonotype was counted only a few times. DNA of the CDR3: TGTGCCTGGAGTATAGGGGTGCATCCCTACGAGCAGTACTTC. The encoded protein is CAWSIGVHPYEQYF. This chain joins TRBV30 and TRBJ2-7, with D perhaps TRBD1 (5 bases). The CDR3 consists of 14 residues. Germline-derived CDR1 and CDR2 are GTSNPN and SVGIG (reference sequence). V was cut by 2 bases and J by 2 bases, with 13 bases left in between.

This clonotype appeared many times. The chain couples TRBV12-3 or TRBV12-4 to TRBJ1-2; D uncertain. The CDR3 runs to 15 residues. V gave up 4 bases and J gave up 2 bases, with 14 bases separating them. CDR3 sequence: CASSSSGGINYGYTF. DNA for the CDR3: TGTGCCAGCAGTTCCTCGGGAGGTATAAACTATGGCTACACCTTC.

The rearrangement joins TRBV10-1 to TRBJ2-2; no clear D. Germline CDR1 WNHNN, CDR2 SYGVQD (reference sequence). This CDR3 contains 14 residues. Between the trimmed V and J ends, which lost 6 bases and 3 bases, there was a span of 11 bases. CDR3 nucleotide sequence: TGCGCCAGCAGGTTGGGTTCGGACACCGGGGAGCTGTTTTTT. It codes for CASRLGSDTGELFF.